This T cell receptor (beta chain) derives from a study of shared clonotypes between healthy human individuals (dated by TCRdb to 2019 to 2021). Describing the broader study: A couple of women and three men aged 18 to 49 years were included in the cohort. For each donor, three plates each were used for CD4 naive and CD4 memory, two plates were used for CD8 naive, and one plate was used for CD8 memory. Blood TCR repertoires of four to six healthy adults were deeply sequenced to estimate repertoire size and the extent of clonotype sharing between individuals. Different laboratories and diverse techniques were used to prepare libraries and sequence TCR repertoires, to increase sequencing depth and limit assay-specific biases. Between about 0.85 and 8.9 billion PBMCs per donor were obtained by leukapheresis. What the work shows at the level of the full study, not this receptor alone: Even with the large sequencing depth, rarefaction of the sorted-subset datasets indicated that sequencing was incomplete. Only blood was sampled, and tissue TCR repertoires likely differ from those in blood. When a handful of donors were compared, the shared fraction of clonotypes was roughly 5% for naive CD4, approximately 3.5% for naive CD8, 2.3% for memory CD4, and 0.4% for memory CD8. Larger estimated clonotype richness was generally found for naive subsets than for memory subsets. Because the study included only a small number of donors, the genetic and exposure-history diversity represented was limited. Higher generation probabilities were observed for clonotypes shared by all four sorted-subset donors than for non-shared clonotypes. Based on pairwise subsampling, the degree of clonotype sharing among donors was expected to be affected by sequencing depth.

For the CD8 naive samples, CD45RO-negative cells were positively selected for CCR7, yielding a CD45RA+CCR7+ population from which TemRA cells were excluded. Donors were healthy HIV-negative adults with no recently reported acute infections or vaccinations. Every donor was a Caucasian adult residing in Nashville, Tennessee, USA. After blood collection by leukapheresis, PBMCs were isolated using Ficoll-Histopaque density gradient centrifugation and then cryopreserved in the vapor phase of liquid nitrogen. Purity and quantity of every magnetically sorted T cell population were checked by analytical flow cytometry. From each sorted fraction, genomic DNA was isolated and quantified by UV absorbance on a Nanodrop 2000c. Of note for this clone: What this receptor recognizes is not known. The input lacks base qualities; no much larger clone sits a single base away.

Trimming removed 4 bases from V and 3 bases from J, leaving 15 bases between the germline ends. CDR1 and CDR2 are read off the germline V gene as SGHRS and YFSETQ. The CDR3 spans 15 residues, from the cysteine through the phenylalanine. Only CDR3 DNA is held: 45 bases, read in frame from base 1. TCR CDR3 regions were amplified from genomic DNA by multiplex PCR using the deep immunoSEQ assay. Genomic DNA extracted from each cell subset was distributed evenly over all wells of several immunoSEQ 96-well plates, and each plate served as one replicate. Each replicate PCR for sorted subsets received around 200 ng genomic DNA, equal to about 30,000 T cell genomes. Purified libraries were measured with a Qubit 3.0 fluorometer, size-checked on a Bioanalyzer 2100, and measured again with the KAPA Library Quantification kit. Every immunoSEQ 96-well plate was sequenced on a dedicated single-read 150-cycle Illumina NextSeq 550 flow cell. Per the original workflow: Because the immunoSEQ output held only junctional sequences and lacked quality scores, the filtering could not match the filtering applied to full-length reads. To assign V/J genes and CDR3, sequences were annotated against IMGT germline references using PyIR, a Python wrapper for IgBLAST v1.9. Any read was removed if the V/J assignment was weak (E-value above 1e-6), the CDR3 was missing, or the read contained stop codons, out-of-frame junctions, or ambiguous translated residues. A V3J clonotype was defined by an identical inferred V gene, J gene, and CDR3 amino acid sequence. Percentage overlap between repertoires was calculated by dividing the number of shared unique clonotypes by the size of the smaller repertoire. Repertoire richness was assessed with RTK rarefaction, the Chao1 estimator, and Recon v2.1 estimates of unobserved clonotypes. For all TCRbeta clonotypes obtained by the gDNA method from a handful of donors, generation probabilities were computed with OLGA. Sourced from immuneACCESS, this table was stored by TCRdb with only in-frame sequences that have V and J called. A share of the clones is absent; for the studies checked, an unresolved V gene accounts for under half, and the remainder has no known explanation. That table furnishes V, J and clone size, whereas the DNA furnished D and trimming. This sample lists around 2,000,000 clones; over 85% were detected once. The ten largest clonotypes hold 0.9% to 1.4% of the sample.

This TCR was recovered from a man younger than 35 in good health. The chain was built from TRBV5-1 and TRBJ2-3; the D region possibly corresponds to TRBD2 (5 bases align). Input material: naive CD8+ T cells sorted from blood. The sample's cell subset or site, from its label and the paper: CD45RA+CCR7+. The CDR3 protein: CASSGVEVGTDTQYF. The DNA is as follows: TGCGCCAGCAGCGGGGTGGAGGTGGGTACAGATACGCAGTATTTT.